The 27 T cell receptor beta chains below were found in one sample sequenced in a study of T cell changes during pregnancy in multiple sclerosis. Profiling relied on immunoSEQ multiplex PCR, and the TCRdb table lists in-frame clones only, not all of them. The top ten clones hold over 1.2% of a sample with 65,000 to 75,000 clones, under 95% of them seen once. The specimen was peripheral blood, collected in the third trimester of pregnancy. These TCRs come from a female donor in good health, enrolled as a control in a pregnancy study.

The rearrangement uses TRBV15 and TRBJ2-1; D perhaps matches TRBD1 (6 bases). Trimming removed 6 bases at V and 4 bases at J, with 16 bases between. Germline V gives CDR1 LNHNV, CDR2 YYDKDF (reference sequence). The CDR3 extends over 15 amino acids. CDR3 sequence (DNA): TGTGCCACCAGAGCATCGACAGGATCATACAATGAGCAGTTCTTC. Its translation is CATRASTGSYNEQFF.

This clone is a singleton in its sample. The CDR3 spells CASSVEGRGGDTQYF. Written as DNA, the CDR3 is TGTGCCAGCAGCGTAGAGGGGCGGGGTGGAGATACGCAGTATTTT. The chain carries TRBV9 and TRBJ2-3, with D perhaps matching TRBD2 (6 bases). This CDR3 is 15 amino acids long. Trimming removed 0 bases at V and 5 bases at J, with 13 bases between. Looked up from germline, CDR1 is SGDLS and CDR2 is YYNGEE.

This chain joins TRBV2 and TRBJ1-3; no clear D. CDR3 length equals 18 residues. Trimming took 7 bases from V and 0 from J, leaving 22 bases between them. Per germline, CDR1 SNHLY and CDR2 FYNNEI. The CDR3 DNA reads TGTGCCAGCATAACCCGGGTGAATGCACCAACCTCTGGAAACACCATATATTTT. Residues: CASITRVNAPTSGNTIYF. The full variable domain, with the rest looked up from reference TRBV2 and TRBJ1-3, is EPEVTQTPSHQVTQMGQEVILRCVPISNHLYFYWYRQILGQKVEFLVSFYNNEISEKSEIFDDQFSVERPDGSNFTLKIRSTKLEDSAMYFCASITRVNAPTSGNTIYFGEGSWLTVV.

The chain carries TRBV7-9 and TRBJ2-5; D perhaps matches TRBD2 (6 bases). CDR3 length equals 15 residues. Trimming shortened V by 5 bases and J by 3 bases, and 16 bases separated the two germline ends. Looked up from germline, CDR1 is SEHNR and CDR2 is FQNEAQ (reference sequence). CDR3: CASSPYVGGKETQYF. As DNA, the CDR3 is TGTGCCAGCAGCCCCTATGTGGGAGGAAAAGAGACCCAGTACTTC.

The V gene is TRBV2, the J gene TRBJ2-7, with D possibly being TRBD1 (6 bases). Germline V gene lookup returns CDR1 SNHLY and CDR2 FYNNEI. Trimming removed 2 bases from V and 4 bases from J, with 12 bases in between. CDR3 length equals 14 residues. Here the CDR3 DNA reads TGTGCCAGCAGTGAATCAGGGGTCAAGTACGAGCAGTACTTC. This translates into CASSESGVKYEQYF.

This clone is categorized as medium-sized. The rearrangement joins TRBV29-1 to TRBJ1-1, with TRBD1 identical over 12 bases. CDR3 length: 14 residues. Germline V gene sequence: CDR1 SQVTM, CDR2 ANQGSEA. Unmatched junction bases numbered 6, after V lost 6 bases and J lost 4 bases. The CDR3 DNA follows: TGCAGCGTGATGGGGACAGGGGGCGGCACTGAAGCTTTCTTT. Amino acid sequence: CSVMGTGGGTEAFF.

The V call is TRBV11-3, the J call TRBJ1-6; D is perhaps TRBD1 (5 bases). The CDR3 is 15 residues long. CDR1 is SGHNT, CDR2 YENEEA, per germline. The V and J ends lost 1 base and 5 bases respectively, with 9 bases between them. Here the CDR3 DNA reads TGTGCCAGCAGCTTAGGGGGCAGGAATAATTCACCCCTCCACTTT. Amino acid sequence: CASSLGGRNNSPLHF.

In DNA form, the CDR3 reads TGTGCCAGCAGCGAGTCAAGGGGGAACGAGCAGTACTTC. Encoded protein: CASSESRGNEQYF. The chain employs TRBV7-9 and TRBJ2-7, with a weak D call TRBD1 (6 bases). This CDR3 contains 13 residues. Germline V gene sequence: CDR1 SEHNR, CDR2 FQNEAQ (reference sequence). V gave up 5 bases and J gave up 5 bases, with 13 bases separating them.

The chain joins TRBV5-5 to TRBJ2-7; possible D gene TRBD1, 6 bases. CDR3 length: 12 amino acids. CDR1 SGHKS and CDR2 YYEKEE come from the germline V gene (reference sequence). V lost 1 base and J 12 bases, leaving 14 bases between the germline ends. In DNA, the CDR3 is TGTGCCAGCAGCTTGAGTGACAGGCTCCTGTACTTC. Translation gives CASSLSDRLLYF.

V and J are TRBV5-1 and TRBJ2-1; 8 nucleotides match TRBD2. V trimming: 5 bases; J trimming: 6 bases; junction bases outside the gene matches: 7. The CDR3 spans 14 residues. CDR1 is SGHRS and CDR2 is YFSETQ in the germline V gene. CDR3 sequence reads: CASSIGGAGNEQFF. The DNA for the CDR3 is TGCGCCAGCAGTATCGGGGGGGCCGGCAATGAGCAGTTCTTC. The entire variable domain, with the rest obtained from reference TRBV5-1 and TRBJ2-1, is as follows: KAGVTQTPRYLIKTRGQQVTLSCSPISGHRSVSWYQQTPGQGLQFLFEYFSETQRNKGNFPGRFSGRQFSNSRSEMNVSTLELGDSALYLCASSIGGAGNEQFFGPGTRLTVL.

This chain links TRBV4-1 with TRBJ2-2; 13 bases are shared with TRBD2. Looked up from germline, CDR1 is MGHRA and CDR2 is YSYEKL. Trimming cost V 1 base and J 5 bases; bases outside gene matches: 4. The CDR3 sequence is 17 residues long. CDR3 amino acids: CASSQGGGLAGTGELFF. CDR3 DNA sequence: TGCGCCAGCAGCCAAGGGGGGGGACTAGCGGGGACCGGGGAGCTGTTTTTT.

This clone was found once. This rearrangement joins TRBV7-2 to TRBJ2-5; 9 bases line up with TRBD1. Trimming cost V 1 base and J 5 bases; bases outside gene matches: 8. Germline loops: CDR1 SGHTA, CDR2 FQGNSA. CDR3 length: 16 amino acids. The CDR3 sequence is CASSLVGTGLGETQYF. The DNA of the CDR3 is TGTGCCAGCAGCTTAGTAGGGACAGGGTTGGGGGAGACCCAGTACTTC.

This clone was seen just once. The chain employs TRBV19 and TRBJ2-7; 9 bases are shared with TRBD1. The CDR3 has 12 amino acids. Germline CDR1 and CDR2: LNHDA and SQIVND (reference sequence). The CDR3 nucleotides are TGTGCTGCCGGGACAGGGCGCTACGAGCAGTACTTC. Translating gives CAAGTGRYEQYF.

The chain employs TRBV30 and TRBJ2-6; D gene unclear. The CDR3 consists of 18 residues. Germline V CDR1 and CDR2: GTSNPN, SVGIG (reference sequence). V was clipped by 0 bases and J by 0 bases, with 15 bases between them. The CDR3: CAWSVNSLKASGANVLTF. The CDR3 nucleotides read TGTGCCTGGAGTGTTAACAGTTTAAAGGCCTCTGGGGCCAACGTCCTGACTTTC.

The chain couples TRBV28 to TRBJ1-3; TRBD1 matches at 9 bases. From germline, CDR1 is MDHEN and CDR2 SYDVKM. The ends lost 2 bases at V and 0 bases at J; junction bases unmatched: 2. CDR3 length: 16 residues. As DNA, the CDR3 is TGTGCCAGCAGTTTAGGGACAGGGTACTCTGGAAACACCATATATTTT. Translated: CASSLGTGYSGNTIYF.

This chain joins TRBV6-5 and TRBJ2-1, with 9 bases fitting TRBD2. CDR1 and CDR2 (germline): MNHEY, SVGAGI. V trimming: 4 bases; J trimming: 8 bases; junction bases outside the gene matches: 12. There are 16 residues in the CDR3. CDR3 region: CASSSPRGGGGDEQFF. CDR3 DNA sequence: TGTGCCAGCAGTTCCCCGCGGGGCGGGGGGGGCGATGAGCAGTTCTTC.

The chain employs TRBV7-3 and TRBJ2-1, with 9 bases that match TRBD2. V was pared by 6 bases and J by 5 bases, with 11 bases of the junction left unmatched. This CDR3 has 16 residues. The germline gives CDR1 SGHTA, CDR2 FQGTGA. The CDR3, as DNA: TGTGCCAGCAGACCCTCCCCGGGACTAGCCAACAATGAGCAGTTCTTC. Translating it yields CASRPSPGLANNEQFF.

The chain recombines TRBV6-1 with TRBJ1-5; D not certain. The germline V and J ends were trimmed by 6 bases and 0 bases, with 9 bases remaining between them. This CDR3 region has 14 residues. The germline gives CDR1 MNHNS, CDR2 SASEGT. The CDR3 DNA reads as TGTGCCAGCAGGGAATGGGCTAGCAATCAGCCCCAGCATTTT. Its translation: CASREWASNQPQHF.

This clone was seen once. The chain links TRBV25-1 to TRBJ2-3; D possibly corresponds to TRBD2 (6 bases). Germline V gene data show CDR1 as MGHDK and CDR2 as SYGVNS. V was pared by 8 bases and J by 0 bases, with 18 bases between. CDR3 size: 16 residues. The CDR3 spells CASRAGLGISTDTQYF. The CDR3 bases are TGTGCCAGCCGTGCGGGACTCGGCATTAGCACAGATACGCAGTATTTT.

The chain employs TRBV11-3 and TRBJ2-2; 7 positions match TRBD1. CDR1 and CDR2 (germline): SGHNT, YENEEA. The CDR3 sequence is 16 residues long. J was trimmed by 5 bases and V by 1 base; bases with no gene match: 7. CDR3 region: CASSLAGTEPTGELFF. CDR3 nucleotides: TGTGCCAGCAGCTTAGCCGGGACAGAACCGACCGGGGAGCTGTTTTTT.

The chain links TRBV7-6 to TRBJ2-1, with D possibly TRBD2 on 5 matching bases. The CDR3 spans 15 residues. The V gene's germline CDR1 is SGHVS and CDR2 FNYEAQ. V was trimmed by 6 bases and J by 7 bases, leaving 19 bases between them. The CDR3 sequence: CASRYREDPRNEQFF. CDR3 DNA sequence: TGTGCCAGCAGATACCGGGAAGATCCTAGGAATGAGCAGTTCTTC. The full variable domain, its missing parts supplied by reference TRBV7-6 and TRBJ2-1, is GAGVSQSPRYKVTKRGQDVALRCDPISGHVSLYWYRQALGQGPEFLTYFNYEAQQDKSGLPNDRFSAERPEGSISTLTIQRTEQRDSAMYRCASRYREDPRNEQFFGPGTRLTVL.

For this clone: A read error may produce the germline difference seen at one junction end. V is TRBV7-9 and J is TRBJ1-1; 7 nucleotides match TRBD1. CDR1 is SEHNR, CDR2 FQNEAQ, per germline (reference sequence). CDR3 size: 14 residues. CDR3 nucleotide sequence: TGTGCCAGCAGGTTAGGCCGGGACAGCGGTGAAGCTTTCTTT. It specifies CASRLGRDSGEAFF.

The J gene is TRBJ1-5, the V gene TRBV2; the match to TRBD1 covers 8 bases. This CDR3 comprises 15 residues. CDR1 is SNHLY and CDR2 is FYNNEI in the germline V gene. Germline trimming cut 1 base from V and 4 bases from J; bases unmatched to any gene: 3. CDR3 region: CASSEGGTGNQPQHF. For the CDR3, the DNA is TGTGCCAGCAGTGAAGGGGGGACAGGTAATCAGCCCCAGCATTTT.

The chain carries TRBV28 and TRBJ1-2; 8 nucleotides align to TRBD1. CDR3 length equals 15 residues. J gave up 5 bases and V 6 bases, and 11 bases lay outside the gene matches. Germline V lookup: CDR1 MDHEN, CDR2 SYDVKM. Written as DNA, the CDR3 is TGTGCCAGCAGACCGCCTCAGGGGGCGGTTTATGGCTACACCTTC. This gives the protein CASRPPQGAVYGYTF.

CDR3 bases: TGTGCCAGCAGCTTACTTTCAGGTCAGCCCCAGCATTTT. It yields the protein CASSLLSGQPQHF. This chain links TRBV7-2 with TRBJ1-5, with D hard to call. The V gene's germline CDR1 is SGHTA and CDR2 FQGNSA. The V end lost 2 bases, the J end lost 6 bases, and 8 bases lay between the germline ends. The CDR3 totals 13 residues. Full variable domain (missing parts from reference TRBV7-2 and TRBJ1-5): GAGVSQSPSNKVTEKGKDVELRCDPISGHTALYWYRQSLGQGLEFLIYFQGNSAPDKSGLPSDRFSAERTGGSVSTLTIQRTQQEDSAVYLCASSLLSGQPQHFGDGTRLSIL.

The chain joins TRBV6-5 to TRBJ2-1; tentatively, D is TRBD2 (6 bases). The V end was cut by 2 bases, the J end by 6 bases, with 17 bases between. Germline V gives CDR1 MNHEY, CDR2 SVGAGI. The length of the CDR3 is 16 residues. CDR3 residues: CASSYLATSWGNEQFF. The CDR3 DNA reads TGTGCCAGCAGTTACCTAGCGACCTCCTGGGGCAATGAGCAGTTCTTC.

V and J are TRBV7-6 and TRBJ2-1; D gene unclear. CDR1 and CDR2 from the germline V gene are SGHVS and FNYEAQ. With 5 bases removed from V and 0 bases from J, the gap between germline ends came to 17 bases. CDR3 length equals 17 residues. The CDR3 loop is CASSLDVASSSYNEQFF. The CDR3 nucleotides read TGTGCCAGCAGCCTAGATGTAGCTTCGAGCTCCTACAATGAGCAGTTCTTC.